Listed below are T cell receptor beta chains from one sample, sequenced in a study of CD8 T cells in Susac syndrome. TCRdb re-called the immunoSEQ multiplex PCR reads with MiXCR, one entry per CDR3 protein. The sample lists around 130,000 distinct CDR3 sequences; around 96% were seen once. Sample: CD4+ T cells from PBMCs. Every receptor here comes from a human donor with Susac syndrome. CDR3s include the opening cysteine and the closing phenylalanine or tryptophan.

cdr3_aa,v_call,j_call
CSARKLAAFRDEQFF,TRBV20-1,TRBJ2-1
CASASGSNTGELFF,TRBV2,TRBJ2-2
CASSPPGDRENIQYF,TRBV18,TRBJ2-4
CASRHNRGQPAEAFF,TRBV6-6,TRBJ1-1
CASSLQGFYSNQPQHF,TRBV11-3,TRBJ1-5
CASSSGGKDTEAFF,TRBV5-1,TRBJ1-1
CASSPVRTNLDNEQFF,TRBV18,TRBJ2-1
CASSPSGRSYNEQFF,TRBV28,TRBJ2-1
CASSQVAAGMYF,TRBV3-1,TRBJ2-7
CASSDRKKYGGYTF,TRBV2,TRBJ1-2
CSANLDTSTDTQYF,TRBV20-1,TRBJ2-3
CAWMGGYPVMNTEAFF,TRBV30,TRBJ1-1
CSGREGQETQYF,TRBV29-1,TRBJ2-5
CASSPKGDTQYF,TRBV18,TRBJ2-3
CAISTSGRVNEQFF,TRBV10-3,TRBJ2-1
CSVGGRANEQFF,TRBV29-1,TRBJ2-1
CASSRTQLGNQPQHF,TRBV6-2/TRBV6-3,TRBJ1-5
CASTVSGAGYTF,TRBV19,TRBJ1-2
CATSAGTGLGNQPQHF,TRBV24-1,TRBJ1-5
CASSTGGAYNEQFF,TRBV11-1,TRBJ2-1
CSARVLGRQVNEQFF,TRBV20-1,TRBJ2-1
CASSLATGEVDEQFF,TRBV7-8,TRBJ2-1
CASRRSGSSTDTQYF,TRBV6-2/TRBV6-3,TRBJ2-3
CASRRDRDSNQPQHF,TRBV12-3/TRBV12-4,TRBJ1-5
CASNINRDLEETQYF,TRBV2,TRBJ2-5
CASSFAGTGGGKTQYF,TRBV28,TRBJ2-5
CASSWGQGRDEQYF,TRBV6-5,TRBJ2-7